This TCR beta chain is from a study of blood T cell repertoires in COVID-19. The V and J ends lost 4 bases and 0 bases respectively, with 15 bases between them. CDR3 length: 16 amino acids. The germline V gene has CDR1 SGHDN and CDR2 FVKESK. Assay: immunoSEQ multiplex PCR; the TCRdb copy retains only in-frame clones and omits some. The data show some 80,000 clones, with about 85% seen just once and 3% held by the top ten. This clonotype was sampled from a woman between 50 and 59 years old with active or convalescent COVID-19. The V gene is TRBV14, the J gene TRBJ2-5; perhaps TRBD1 as D (6 bases). The source material was peripheral blood. This chain's CDR3 is CASSPRDTGYQETQYF. The CDR3 region has the DNA TGTGCCAGCAGCCCCCGGGACACCGGCTACCAAGAGACCCAGTACTTC.